Following are 3 T cell receptor beta chains from one sample sequenced in a study of radiation and T cells in renal cell carcinoma. The time point denotes: baseline pretreatment blood. Treatment specified: 15 Gy SBRT to primary tumor, nephrectomy 4 weeks later. Profiled with immunoSEQ multiplex PCR; TCRdb holds only in-frame clones, not every one. Found here are some 150,000 clones, approximately 82% of them singletons; the top ten hold roughly 25%. Material: blood, obtained from a patient whose treatment included radiotherapy and nephrectomy. Source of these receptors: a woman between 45 and 60 years old with renal cell carcinoma.

This rearrangement joins TRBV7-2 to TRBJ1-1; 8 bases are a match to TRBD1. Germline V CDR1 and CDR2: SGHTA, FQGNSA. Trimming cost V 5 bases and J 0 bases; bases outside gene matches: 5. This CDR3 is 15 amino acids long. The CDR3 DNA reads as TGTGCCAGCAGCACCCTGACAGGGGTGAACACTGAAGCTTTCTTT. Translation gives CASSTLTGVNTEAFF.

The chain recombines TRBV6-5 with TRBJ1-2; D remains unclear. CDR3 length: 13 residues. Germline CDR1 MNHEY, CDR2 SVGAGI. Deletions cut 9 bases from V and 3 bases from J, with 14 bases between. CDR3 in DNA: TGTGCCAGTAGAGGGTACAGTTACTATGGCTACACCTTC. It translates to CASRGYSYYGYTF.

This chain links TRBV9 with TRBJ1-4; 8 nucleotides match TRBD1. This CDR3 is 15 amino acids long. After removal of 4 bases from V and 3 bases from J, the junction contained 5 bases not matched to a gene. Germline values: CDR1 SGDLS, CDR2 YYNGEE. The CDR3, as DNA: TGTGCCAGCAGCCCGACGACAGGGGCTAATGAAAAACTGTTTTTT. Residues: CASSPTTGANEKLFF.